The 20 T cell receptor beta chains below were found in one sample sequenced in a study of blood T cell repertoires in COVID-19. Assay: immunoSEQ multiplex PCR; the TCRdb copy retains only in-frame clones and omits some. The sample carries 70,000 to 95,000 clones, roughly 89% recorded once. Specimen: peripheral blood. The receptors were sampled from a woman aged 80 or older with active COVID-19.

The CDR3, as DNA: TGTGCCAGCAGCTTAGTACTAGCGGGGACCGGGGAGCTGTTTTTT. This encodes CASSLVLAGTGELFF. This chain uses TRBV7-6 with TRBJ2-2, with 10 bases aligning to TRBD2. There are 15 residues in the CDR3. Trimming removed 1 base from V and 5 bases from J; junction bases left unmatched: 1. Per germline, CDR1 SGHVS and CDR2 FNYEAQ.

V is TRBV7-9 and J is TRBJ1-1; D is unresolved. Germline lookup yields CDR1 SEHNR and CDR2 FQNEAQ (reference sequence). V lost 6 bases to trimming and J lost 6 bases, with 11 bases between them. CDR3 length: 12 amino acids. CDR3 nucleotide sequence: TGTGCCAGCAGAACTACGGACTCTGAAGCTTTCTTT. Its translation is CASRTTDSEAFF.

This chain links TRBV24-1 with TRBJ2-1; 8 nucleotides line up with TRBD2. The CDR3 consists of 17 residues. Trimming cost V 0 bases and J 0 bases; bases outside gene matches: 3. Germline lookup yields CDR1 KGHDR and CDR2 SFDVKD. This CDR3 is CATSDLTSGSSYNEQFF. DNA for the CDR3: TGTGCCACCAGTGATTTGACCAGCGGGAGCTCCTACAATGAGCAGTTCTTC.

The chain carries TRBV11-2 and TRBJ2-6; a weak D match, TRBD1 (6 bases). This CDR3 is built from 17 residues. Per the germline V gene, CDR1 is SGHAT and CDR2 is FQNNGV. The ends were cut back, 0 bases at V and 2 bases at J, with 11 bases in the middle. For the CDR3, the DNA is TGTGCCAGCAGCTTAGACTACAGGGTTGCTGGGGCCAACGTCCTGACTTTC. Amino acids: CASSLDYRVAGANVLTF.

The chain employs TRBV5-6 and TRBJ1-4; 8 bases are a match to TRBD1. The germline V gene has CDR1 SGHDT and CDR2 YYEEEE. Unmatched junction bases numbered 7, after V lost 1 base and J lost 8 bases. The CDR3 has 15 residues. Here the CDR3 reads CASSLIGTGEEKLFF. The CDR3, as DNA: TGTGCCAGCAGCTTGATCGGGACAGGAGAAGAAAAACTGTTTTTT.

The chain carries TRBV18 and TRBJ2-5, with no clear D. CDR3 size: 12 residues. V lost 2 bases and J lost 7, with 8 bases in between. Germline assignment: CDR1 KGHSH and CDR2 LQKENI. The chain's CDR3 is CASSPYTGTQYF. Here the CDR3 DNA reads TGTGCCAGCTCACCATACACGGGGACCCAGTACTTC. The complete variable domain, with remaining parts taken from reference TRBV18 and TRBJ2-5, reads NAGVMQNPRHLVRRRGQEARLRCSPMKGHSHVYWYRQLPEEGLKFMVYLQKENIIDESGMPKERFSAEFPKEGPSILRIQQVVRGDSAAYFCASSPYTGTQYFGPGTRLLVL.

As DNA, the CDR3 is TGTGCCAGCTCCCCAGGGGTTCGTCAGCCCCAGCATTTT. Translated: CASSPGVRQPQHF. The rearrangement uses TRBV27 and TRBJ1-5, with a weak D call TRBD1 (6 bases). Trimming left V 8 bases short and J 6 bases short, with 14 bases between. This CDR3 is 13 amino acids long. Per the germline V gene, CDR1 is MNHEY and CDR2 is SMNVEV (reference sequence).

This chain connects TRBV9 to TRBJ2-5; D perhaps matches TRBD2 (6 bases). Deletions cut 4 bases from V and 7 bases from J, with 17 bases between. This CDR3 region has 14 residues. Germline loops: CDR1 SGDLS, CDR2 YYNGEE. The CDR3 is CASSPRALEGTQYF. In nucleotides, the CDR3 is TGTGCCAGCAGCCCCCGGGCTCTGGAGGGGACCCAGTACTTC.

Of note for this clone: A junction boundary mismatches the germline segment, possibly from a read error. Other nucleotide sequences in the sample specify the same CDR3. V usage is TRBV30 and J usage is TRBJ2-7; D uncertain. CDR3 size: 14 residues. Germline V gives CDR1 GTSNPN, CDR2 SVGIG (reference sequence). CDR3 sequence (DNA): TGTGCCTGGAGTGTACCCAGCGTGGCCTACGAGCAATACTTC. Translated, it gives CAWSVPSVAYEQYF.

CDR3 sequence reads: CASSLGASGGRYF. CDR3 DNA: TGTGCCAGCAGCTTAGGCGCTAGCGGGGGACGGTACTTC. The V gene is TRBV7-2, the J gene TRBJ2-7, with TRBD2 matching 10 bases. Germline V CDR1 and CDR2: SGHTA, FQGNSA. With 1 base clipped from V and 12 bases from J, the junction kept 6 bases outside the gene matches. The CDR3 consists of 13 residues.

The chain joins TRBV28 to TRBJ2-7, with D possibly TRBD2 on 5 matching bases. The germline gives CDR1 MDHEN, CDR2 SYDVKM. V was shortened by 6 bases and J by 3 bases, with 12 bases between the two germline ends. This CDR3 region has 13 residues. The chain's CDR3 is CASSSRGYYEQYF. The CDR3 region has the DNA TGTGCCAGCAGCTCCCGGGGATACTACGAGCAGTACTTC.

This rearrangement joins TRBV24-1 to TRBJ1-5; D is ambiguous. CDR1 is KGHDR and CDR2 is SFDVKD in the germline V gene. The CDR3 runs to 13 residues. Trimming pared 6 bases from V and 2 bases from J, leaving 7 bases between. CDR3 DNA sequence: TGTGCCACCAGTAGGCAGGGCAATCAGCCCCAGCATTTT. Protein: CATSRQGNQPQHF.

The chain recombines TRBV7-9 with TRBJ2-7, with D possibly matching TRBD1 (6 bases). V was shortened by 1 base and J by 7 bases, with 14 bases between the two germline ends. The CDR3 contains 14 residues. In germline, CDR1 is SEHNR, CDR2 FQNEAQ (reference sequence). Written as DNA, the CDR3 is TGTGCCAGCAGCTTAGGCAGGGGCGTCAAAGAGCAGTACTTC. Its protein product is CASSLGRGVKEQYF.

The chain combines TRBV7-8 with TRBJ2-3, with TRBD2 matching 7 bases. Trimming took 5 bases from V and 0 from J; bases not matched to a gene: 11. CDR1 SGHVS and CDR2 FQNEAQ come from the germline V gene. This CDR3 comprises 17 residues. CDR3 sequence (DNA): TGTGCCAGCAGCCACCCTCTGGCGGGGGAGAGCACAGATACGCAGTATTTT. It translates to CASSHPLAGESTDTQYF.

V and J are TRBV15 and TRBJ1-2, with TRBD1 identical over 10 bases. The J segment lost 4 bases and the V segment lost 5 bases, leaving 4 bases of the junction unmatched. The germline V gene encodes CDR1 LNHNV and CDR2 YYDKDF (reference sequence). CDR3 length equals 14 residues. The chain's CDR3 is CATSGGQGGYGYTF. In DNA form, the CDR3 reads TGTGCCACCAGCGGAGGACAGGGGGGCTATGGCTACACCTTC.

The rearrangement links TRBV27 to TRBJ1-5; D might be TRBD1 (5 bases). Germline CDR1 is MNHEY and CDR2 is SMNVEV (reference sequence). Trimming left V 6 bases short and J 1 base short, with 10 bases between. The CDR3 length is 14 residues. Here the CDR3 DNA reads TGTGCCAGCAGATTCGGACAAAGCAATCAGCCCCAGCATTTT. It translates to CASRFGQSNQPQHF.

This clone was found a few times. V and J are TRBV27 and TRBJ1-5; 9 nucleotides line up with TRBD1. V dropped 6 bases and J dropped 6; count of bases not matched to a gene: 6. The length of the CDR3 is 14 residues. Per the germline V gene, CDR1 is MNHEY and CDR2 is SMNVEV (reference sequence). CDR3 amino acids: CASRPDRGSQPQHF. The CDR3 coding sequence is TGTGCCAGCAGGCCGGACAGGGGAAGTCAGCCCCAGCATTTT.

The chain links TRBV10-3 to TRBJ2-3, with TRBD1 matching 9 bases. After removal of 3 bases from V and 7 bases from J, the junction contained 8 bases not matched to a gene. The CDR3 consists of 15 residues. From germline, CDR1 is ENHRY and CDR2 SYGVKD. This chain's CDR3 is CAISDKGQGLNTQYF. As DNA, the CDR3 is TGTGCCATCAGTGATAAAGGACAGGGGTTAAATACGCAGTATTTT.

The CDR3 nucleotides read TGTGCCAGCAGCTTCGGTAGCGGGAGGGCCAGCGAGCAGTACTTC. It is translated as CASSFGSGRASEQYF. The chain combines TRBV5-6 with TRBJ2-7, with 11 bases fitting TRBD2. The V segment lost 2 bases and the J segment 6 bases; nucleotides outside the gene matches: 7. The CDR3 runs to 15 residues. Germline lookup yields CDR1 SGHDT and CDR2 YYEEEE.

The chain carries TRBV3-1 (or the pseudogene TRBV3-2) and TRBJ1-5; D gene uncertain. Germline CDR1 LGHDT, CDR2 YNNKEL (reference sequence). Trimming took off 1 base at V and 6 bases at J, with 13 bases between the two ends. This CDR3 comprises 15 residues. As DNA, the CDR3 is TGTGCCAGCAGCCAAGTGTCCGGATCAGGTCAGCCCCAGCATTTT. Translated, it gives CASSQVSGSGQPQHF.